The TCR beta chain described here comes from a study of T-cell reconstitution after alpha-beta-depleted transplantation in children. This clonotype was observed a few times. This sample's TCRbeta library carried unique molecular identifier barcodes. TCRdb reprocessed the PCR reads via MiXCR and lists one record per CDR3 protein. Altogether about 540,000 distinct CDR3 sequences are present, 15% to 20% being singletons, with the ten largest covering roughly 3.3%. Trimming took 0 bases from V and 4 from J, leaving 11 bases between them. Germline CDR1 reads SGDLS; CDR2 reads YYNGEE. The length of the CDR3 is 14 residues.

The receptor was isolated from a human donor who donated a stem cell graft to a child with acute lymphoblastic leukemia. The sequencing used PBMCs from the stem cell graft donor, collected from the stem cell graft. This chain joins TRBV9 and TRBJ2-7; D may match TRBD1 or TRBD2 (6 bases each). The CDR3 loop reads CASSVAGGEYEQYF. DNA of the CDR3: TGTGCCAGCAGCGTAGCCGGGGGCGAGTACGAGCAGTACTTC.